This entry describes one T cell receptor (beta chain). This clone's antigen is unknown. No quality values exist for individual bases; no much larger clone is one base distant. CDR1 and CDR2, per the germline V gene (reference sequence), are DFQATT and SNEGSKA. V loses 8 bases, J loses 3 bases, and the germline ends lie 13 bases apart. The CDR3 sequence holds 13 residues, the cysteine and phenylalanine included. Left in the record is the CDR3 DNA by itself, 39 bases read in frame from the first base. In the ophthalmopathy patients, disease was moderately to severely active, with a Clinical Activity Score of 3 or more, a NOSPECS grade of 4 or more, and a duration of less than 3 months. Patients with uncontrolled infections, other autoimmune diseases, pregnancy or lactation were excluded. Diagnoses relied on clinical symptoms, serum thyroxine and TRAb, thyroid ultrasound and orbital computed tomography. Ficoll-Paque density gradient centrifugation was used to isolate PBMCs from about 9.4 ml of fresh peripheral blood. Trizol reagent was used to extract total RNA, and RNA quality was then checked on an Agilent 2100 Bioanalyzer.

This sample was taken from a study of T cells in Graves' hyperthyroidism and ophthalmopathy (dated by TCRdb to between 2017 and 2020). In the study overall: Peripheral blood was sampled at the time of initial diagnosis, prior to any treatment. The 100 or so discovery patients were randomly split 7:3 into training and test sets. To identify TCR V-J signatures that set the groups apart, the researchers used a discovery cohort of more than 95 patients, made up of roughly 45 with Graves' ophthalmopathy and about 60 with stable Graves' hyperthyroidism. Whether ophthalmopathy could be predicted prospectively was tested in an independent validation cohort made up of 18 to 20 hyperthyroidism patients plus 17 patients who later progressed to ophthalmopathy. After sampling, hyperthyroidism patients received methimazole starting at 30 mg daily, and ophthalmopathy patients received high-dose intravenous methylprednisolone. According to the paper, TCR Vbeta CDR3 sequencing was carried out on more than 120 peripheral blood samples, which came from under 50 ophthalmopathy, approximately 78 hyperthyroidism and about 17 progressor patients. Thyroid tissue and blood T-cell repertoires from six Graves' hyperthyroidism patients were also compared in the study. Results the study describes overall, beyond this receptor: No statistical method was used to set the sample size in advance, and investigators knew the group allocation. Most expanded thyroid clonotypes (frequency above 0.001) were also found in blood, which suggests that blood repertoires may mirror thyroid immune responses. A 13 V-J signature model separated ophthalmopathy from stable hyperthyroidism, with just over 85% sensitivity and 81% to 83% specificity in cross-validation and 80%/75% in testing. During validation, the model predicted progression to ophthalmopathy a median of around 6 months ahead of onset, with around 65% sensitivity and more than 72% specificity.

TCR beta CDR3 regions were amplified from RNA transcripts. For the first round of RT-PCR on the TCR CDR3, the HTBI primer set was used together with the Qiagen OneStep RT-PCR kit. A second multiplex PCR round built the libraries, followed by size selection and purification. The libraries were sequenced on an Illumina HiSeq2000 using paired-end 100 bp reads. The source study handled its data this way. SOAPnuke was used to process the raw data, with reads discarded if the reads contained adapters or uncalled bases, had a mean Phred below 15, or lacked an exact constant-primer or identifier match. COPE v1.2.5 was used to merge the high-quality paired reads, and each unique nucleotide sequence was defined as a clonotype. MiTCR v1.1 was used to align the clonotypes against IMGT TRBV, TRBD and TRBJ reference segments. Analysis was restricted to V-J combinations with a frequency above 0.0001, which covered 99.2% of repertoires. A TCS score was defined as the ratio of F50 (clonal expansion) to E x V (chaos), with BLOSUM62-based TCRdist applied between CDR3 peptides within each V-J. Welch's t-statistics and random forest reduced fewer than 550 V-J features to 13, which were used in a naive Bayes classifier (R e1071). TCRdb reanalyzed the raw reads on its own, using fastp at Q25 for trimming and MiXCR for clone calling, and kept in-frame beta chains. Here each entry gathers all rows of one CDR3 protein and keeps the most common genes and DNA. The V and J calls were determined by TCRdb, not by the authors. The sample table holds 500,000 to 550,000 distinct CDR3 sequences, of which 15% to 20% were seen once. Approximately 50% of the sample goes to the ten largest clones.

The chain joins TRBV20-1 to TRBJ1-4; possibly the D gene is TRBD1, per 5 matching bases. The TCR was taken from a man aged 40-50 years with Graves' ophthalmopathy. Sequencing used blood. The nucleotide sequence is TGCAGTACCTCGTCAGGGCCTAATGAAAAACTGTTTTTT. It encodes CSTSSGPNEKLFF.